This TCR beta chain originates from a study of vaccination and CD4 T cells after COVID-19 (dated by TCRdb to 2022 to 2024). Study-wide context: The convalescent cohort included six males and four females, with two Hispanic individuals, seven Caucasians, two Asians and one multiracial person. Each participant got two doses of either the Pfizer-BioNTech BNT162b2 vaccine (n=8) or the Moderna mRNA-1273 vaccine (n=2). Post-COVID blood samples were collected from convalescent patients a median of about 92 days after diagnosis, with a range of about 30 to 180 days. Post-vaccine blood samples were obtained a median of around 67 days after the second vaccine dose, with a range of roughly 12 to 250 days. For stimulating the cultures, overlapping spike peptide pools were used, derived from SARS-CoV-2 as well as from the common cold coronaviruses HCoV-NL63, HCoV-OC43 and HCoV-229E. Control cultures received a CEFX viral epitope pool as the positive control, an HIV-1 Nef peptide pool as the negative control, or no peptide. The spike-specific CD4+ TCR repertoire was compared before and after mRNA vaccination in 10 COVID-19 convalescent patients and a handful of infection-naive healthy vaccine recipients. At the TCR clonotype level, an earlier paper using these donors assessed memory CD4+ T cell crossreactivity between SARS-CoV-2 and common cold coronavirus spike proteins.

The full study reports these points: Only a relatively small number of convalescent patients were included in the study, and early timepoints following natural infection were not analyzed. The median count of SARS-CoV-2-reactive clonotypes went up from approximately 20 after infection to a few dozen after vaccination, although the change was not significant. In convalescent patients, a median roughly 85% of post-vaccine SARS-CoV-2-reactive clones were detected only after vaccination, and vaccine-specific priming was suggested by this finding. In convalescent patients, nearly all vaccine-specific clones (304 of 307) were found to be mono-reactive for SARS-CoV-2 spike rather than cross-reactive with common cold coronaviruses.

Trimming removed 4 bases from V and 5 bases from J, leaving 13 bases between the germline ends. Looking up the germline V gene yields CDR1 KGHDR and CDR2 SFDVKD. Inclusive of the bounding cysteine and phenylalanine, the CDR3 is 14 residues long. The sequence is cut down to CDR3 DNA, 42 bases in frame from base 1. The meaning of the sample's treatment or condition label: approximately nine-day PBMC culture with coronavirus spike peptide pools or control peptides (ViraFEST assay). CD4+ T cells from unexposed donors were collected before the COVID-19 pandemic (2011-2018). The ViraFEST assay was used in the study, in which antigen-specific T cells were expanded with peptide pools and expanded clonotypes were subsequently identified by TCR sequencing. Each well held about 2.2 million PBMCs cultured in IMDM containing approximately 5% human AB serum and around 10 IU/ml IL-2, with 10 ug/ml peptide pools added. Half of the culture medium was replaced with fresh IL-2-containing medium on days 3 and 7. After around 11 days of culture, CD4+ T cells were isolated by negative selection using the EasySep CD4+ T cell isolation kit. As cell number allowed, CD4+ T cells from unexposed donors were tested for reactivity to SARS-CoV-2 S and N and to four common cold coronavirus spike pools. Ficoll-Paque Plus gradient centrifugation was used to isolate PBMCs from whole blood, and the isolated PBMCs were then either used fresh or cryopreserved at -140C. In general, triplicate wells were set up for every culture condition. The leukapheresis product for the unexposed donors was obtained through commercial purchase.

Receptor amplification or capture employed PCR. At the Johns Hopkins FTIC core, DNA from the cultured CD4+ T cells underwent TCR sequencing with the Oncomine TCR Beta short-read assay. Genomic DNA was extracted from the cultured CD4+ T cells with the QIAamp micro DNA kit. Oncomine TCR Beta libraries from cultured CD4+ T cells were pooled with unique dual indexes and sequenced on an Illumina iSeq 100. Regarding the original processing steps: Non-productive sequences were removed, and CDR3s that did not start with C, did not end with F or W, or were shorter than 7 amino acids were discarded. Antigen-specific clonotypes were identified using the MANAFEST web application through comparison of peptide-stimulated wells with reference and other culture wells. For a clone to be called positive, the clone needed an FDR below 0.05, an odds ratio above 5, and a productive frequency above 0.1% in at least two of three replicate wells. Cross-reactive clonotypes were defined as significantly expanded in both SARS-CoV-2 spike wells and at least one common cold coronavirus spike condition. Similarity between CDR3 sequences was evaluated in R version 3.6.1 using Levenshtein distances (stringdist) and unrooted phylogenetic trees (ape). TCRdb reran the public reads through fastp at Q25 and MiXCR, keeping productive beta chains. Each entry merges the rows of one CDR3 protein and shows their most common DNA and genes. TCRdb's processing, not the study's, gives the V and J calls here. The sample table contains approximately 9,800 distinct CDR3 sequences; only one count was recorded for 44% of them. Clones ranked in the top ten supply under 15% of the sample.

As concerns this clonotype: Its antigen has not been determined. Per-nucleotide qualities are absent, and no much larger clonotype sits a single base away.

The material sequenced was CD4+ T cells from blood, cultured in vitro. The clonotype was recovered from a human donor in good health. The V and J segments used are TRBV24-1 and TRBJ2-5; matching of 5 bases hints at TRBD2 as the D gene. The CDR3 reads as follows: CATSDRGNGETQYF. In nucleotides, the sequence is TGTGCCACCAGTGACCGGGGTAACGGGGAGACCCAGTACTTC.